This T cell receptor (beta chain) was recorded in a study of PD-1 blockade in mismatch repair-deficient tumors. Looking at the study overall: Patients had eleven to twelve mismatch repair-deficient cancer types, all previously treated and progressing.

The germline V and J ends were trimmed by 1 base and 0 bases, with 13 bases remaining between them. Germline V gene lookup returns CDR1 LGHNA and CDR2 YSLEER. The CDR3 sequence is 17 residues long. Produced via immunoSEQ multiplex PCR; TCRdb's table is partial and in-frame only. In the table there are some 100,000 clones, roughly four fifths of which are singletons. TCR sequencing covered a few patients who responded to pembrolizumab. This TCR was sampled from an adult with mismatch repair-deficient cancer. The material sequenced was peripheral blood, taken about eight months after starting pembrolizumab. The chain joins TRBV4-3 to TRBJ2-4, with D possibly called TRBD1 or TRBD2 (5 bases each). CDR3 nucleotides: TGCGCCAGCAGCCAAGCACGGGGCGGGCTAGCCAAAAACATTCAGTACTTC. This gives the protein CASSQARGGLAKNIQYF.